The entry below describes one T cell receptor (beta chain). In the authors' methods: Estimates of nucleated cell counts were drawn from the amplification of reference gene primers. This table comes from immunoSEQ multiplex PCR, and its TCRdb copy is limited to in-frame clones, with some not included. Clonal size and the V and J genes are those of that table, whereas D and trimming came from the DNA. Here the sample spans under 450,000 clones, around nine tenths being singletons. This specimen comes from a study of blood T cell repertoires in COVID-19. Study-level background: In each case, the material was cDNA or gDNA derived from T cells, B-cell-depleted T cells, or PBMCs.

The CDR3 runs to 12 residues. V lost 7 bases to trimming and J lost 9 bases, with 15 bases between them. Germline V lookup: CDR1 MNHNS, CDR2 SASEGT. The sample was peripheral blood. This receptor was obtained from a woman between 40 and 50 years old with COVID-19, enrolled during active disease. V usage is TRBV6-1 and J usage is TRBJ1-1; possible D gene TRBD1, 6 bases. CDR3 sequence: CASTTQGAKAFF. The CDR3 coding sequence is TGTGCCAGCACCACACAGGGTGCCAAAGCTTTCTTT.